This TCR beta chain emerged from a study of blood T cells in healthy people across ages. The CDR3 has 14 amino acids. Trimming left V 8 bases short and J 4 bases short, with 16 bases between. The germline V gene encodes CDR1 SGHRS and CDR2 YFSETQ. Overall study results and limits: Observed TCR beta diversity showed a strong correlation with the percentage of naive T cells as measured by flow cytometry.

Drawn from each donor were roughly 9.4 milliliters of peripheral blood. Isolated PBMCs totaled at least 7 million in each sample. Through a sample-barcoded 5' primer and a J-beta primer mix, a second PCR was run for 7 to 11 cycles. Unique molecular identifiers of 12 random nucleotides labeled each cDNA. TCRdb reprocessed the 5' RACE reads via MiXCR and lists one record per CDR3 protein. Of about 730,000 distinct CDR3 sequences detected, around 40% appear once; the ten largest clones hold around a fifth. As concerns this clonotype: As yet, its antigen is unknown.

Specimen: blood. This clonotype was sampled from a woman aged 60-70 years in good health. The chain has TRBV5-1 and TRBJ2-1; D may be TRBD2 (6 bases). In DNA form, the CDR3 reads TGCGCCAGTAGGAAGGCTAGCGAGTACAATGAGCAGTTCTTC. Translation: CASRKASEYNEQFF. Full variable domain (missing parts from reference TRBV5-1 and TRBJ2-1): KAGVTQTPRYLIKTRGQQVTLSCSPISGHRSVSWYQQTPGQGLQFLFEYFSETQRNKGNFPGRFSGRQFSNSRSEMNVSTLELGDSALYLCASRKASEYNEQFFGPGTRLTVL.